This T cell receptor (beta chain) was captured in a study of T cell responses to AZD1222 COVID-19 vaccine. Assay used: immunoSEQ multiplex PCR; TCRdb lists only in-frame clones, some missing. The sample carries over 100,000 clones, 84% recorded once. The CDR3 length is 18 residues. Germline V CDR1 and CDR2: SGDLS, YYNGEE. Trimming took 4 bases from V and 0 from J; bases not matched to a gene: 10. This chain uses TRBV9 with TRBJ1-5; TRBD1 aligns across 10 bases. This clonotype originated in an adult in good health. This specimen consisted of peripheral blood, obtained on day 0 of AZD1222 vaccination. The CDR3 DNA reads as TGTGCCAGCAGCTCCTCACAAGGGACAGGGGTTAGCAATCAGCCCCAGCATTTT. This encodes CASSSSQGTGVSNQPQHF.